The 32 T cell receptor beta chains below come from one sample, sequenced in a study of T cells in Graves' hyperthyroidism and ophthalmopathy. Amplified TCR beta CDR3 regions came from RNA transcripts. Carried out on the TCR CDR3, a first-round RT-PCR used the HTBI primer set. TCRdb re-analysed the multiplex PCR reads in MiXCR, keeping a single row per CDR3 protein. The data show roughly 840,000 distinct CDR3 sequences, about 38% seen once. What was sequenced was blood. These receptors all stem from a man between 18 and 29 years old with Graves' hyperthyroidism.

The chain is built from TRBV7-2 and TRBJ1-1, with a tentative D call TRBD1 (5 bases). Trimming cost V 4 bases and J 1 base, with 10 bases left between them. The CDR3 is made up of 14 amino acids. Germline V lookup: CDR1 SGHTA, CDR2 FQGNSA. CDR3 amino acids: CASSWGGWNTEAFF. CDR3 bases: TGTGCCAGCAGCTGGGGGGGATGGAACACTGAAGCTTTCTTT.

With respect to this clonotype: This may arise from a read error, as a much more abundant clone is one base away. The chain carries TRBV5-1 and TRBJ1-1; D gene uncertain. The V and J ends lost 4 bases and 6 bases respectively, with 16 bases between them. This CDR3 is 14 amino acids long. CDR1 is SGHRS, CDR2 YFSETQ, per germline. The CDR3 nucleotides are TGCGCCAGCAGCGCACGTCCCCTGGACCCTGAAGCTTTCTTT. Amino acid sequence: CASSARPLDPEAFF.

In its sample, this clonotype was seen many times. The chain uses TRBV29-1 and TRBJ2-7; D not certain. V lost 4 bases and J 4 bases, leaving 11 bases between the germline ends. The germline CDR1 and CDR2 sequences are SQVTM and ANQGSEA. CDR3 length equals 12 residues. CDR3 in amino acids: CSVVKGPYEQYF. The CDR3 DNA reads TGCAGCGTTGTTAAGGGTCCGTACGAGCAGTACTTC.

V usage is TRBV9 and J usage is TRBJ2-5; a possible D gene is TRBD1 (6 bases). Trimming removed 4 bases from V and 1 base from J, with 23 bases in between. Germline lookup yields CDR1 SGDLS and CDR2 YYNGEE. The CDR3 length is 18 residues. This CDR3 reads CASSQERELEGVQETQYF. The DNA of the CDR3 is TGTGCCAGCAGCCAAGAACGAGAACTAGAGGGGGTCCAAGAGACCCAGTACTTC.

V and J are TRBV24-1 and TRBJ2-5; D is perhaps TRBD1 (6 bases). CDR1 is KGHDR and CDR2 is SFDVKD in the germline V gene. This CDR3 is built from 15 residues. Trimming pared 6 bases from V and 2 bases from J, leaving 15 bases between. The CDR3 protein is CATSSPHREQETQYF. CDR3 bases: TGTGCCACCAGTAGTCCTCACAGGGAGCAAGAGACCCAGTACTTC.

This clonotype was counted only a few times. The CDR3 region is CASSLMGVVSVQPQHF. CDR3 DNA: TGTGCCAGCAGCTTGATGGGGGTGGTATCGGTACAGCCCCAGCATTTT. V usage is TRBV5-6 and J usage is TRBJ1-5; TRBD1 is a possible D gene (5 bases). The V gene's germline CDR1 is SGHDT and CDR2 YYEEEE. The germline V and J ends were trimmed by 1 base and 7 bases, with 18 bases remaining between them. The CDR3 extends over 16 amino acids.

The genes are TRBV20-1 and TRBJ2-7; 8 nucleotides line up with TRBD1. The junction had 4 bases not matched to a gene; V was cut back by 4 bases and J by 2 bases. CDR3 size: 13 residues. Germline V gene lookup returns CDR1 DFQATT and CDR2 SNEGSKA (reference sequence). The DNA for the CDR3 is TGCAGTGCTATAGACAGGGGAGCCTACGAGCAGTACTTC. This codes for CSAIDRGAYEQYF.

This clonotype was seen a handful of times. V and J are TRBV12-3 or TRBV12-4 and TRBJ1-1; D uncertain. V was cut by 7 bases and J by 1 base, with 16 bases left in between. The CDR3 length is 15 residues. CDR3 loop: CASNWALPPNTEAFF. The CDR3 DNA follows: TGTGCCAGCAACTGGGCCCTCCCACCGAACACTGAAGCTTTCTTT.

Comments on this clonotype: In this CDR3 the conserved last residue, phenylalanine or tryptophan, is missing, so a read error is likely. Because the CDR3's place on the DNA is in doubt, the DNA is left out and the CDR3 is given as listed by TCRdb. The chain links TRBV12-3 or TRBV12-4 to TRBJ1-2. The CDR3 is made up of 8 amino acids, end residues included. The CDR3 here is CASSTHTS.

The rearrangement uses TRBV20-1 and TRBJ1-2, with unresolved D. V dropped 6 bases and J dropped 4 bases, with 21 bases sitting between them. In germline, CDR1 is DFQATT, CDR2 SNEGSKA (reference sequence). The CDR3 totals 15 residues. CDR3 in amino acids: CSAPRLTGEGYGYTF. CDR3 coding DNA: TGCAGTGCGCCTCGACTCACCGGGGAGGGCTATGGCTACACCTTC.

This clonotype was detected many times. DNA for the CDR3: TGTGCCAGCAGCTCCCGGGACAGGGCCCATCAGCCCCAGCATTTT. Its protein is CASSSRDRAHQPQHF. The chain has TRBV5-6 and TRBJ1-5; TRBD1 aligns across 9 bases. V was pared by 3 bases and J by 5 bases, with 6 bases of the junction left unmatched. The CDR3 totals 15 residues. CDR1 and CDR2 (germline): SGHDT, YYEEEE. The full variable domain, with the rest looked up from reference TRBV5-6 and TRBJ1-5, is DAGVTQSPTHLIKTRGQQVTLRCSPKSGHDTVSWYQQALGQGPQFIFQYYEEEERQRGNFPDRFSGHQFPNYSSELNVNALLLGDSALYLCASSSRDRAHQPQHFGDGTRLSIL.

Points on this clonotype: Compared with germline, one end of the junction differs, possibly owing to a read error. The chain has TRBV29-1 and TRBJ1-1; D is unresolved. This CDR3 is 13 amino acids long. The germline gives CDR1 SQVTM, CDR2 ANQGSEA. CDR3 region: CSALDHLNTEAFF. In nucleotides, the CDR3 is TGCAGCGCCCTAGATCATTTGAATACTGAAGCTTTCTTT.

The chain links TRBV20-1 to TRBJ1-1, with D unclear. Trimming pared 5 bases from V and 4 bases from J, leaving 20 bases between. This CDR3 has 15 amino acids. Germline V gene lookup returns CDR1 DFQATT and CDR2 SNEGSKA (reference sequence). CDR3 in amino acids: CSAPRGASGITEAFF. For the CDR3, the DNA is TGCAGTGCTCCCCGGGGTGCCAGCGGTATCACTGAAGCTTTCTTT.

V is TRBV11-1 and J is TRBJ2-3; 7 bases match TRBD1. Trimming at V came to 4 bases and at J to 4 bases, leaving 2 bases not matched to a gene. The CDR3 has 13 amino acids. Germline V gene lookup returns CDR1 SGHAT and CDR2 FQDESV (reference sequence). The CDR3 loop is CASSSGGADTQYF. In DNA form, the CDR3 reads TGTGCCAGCAGCTCAGGGGGTGCAGATACGCAGTATTTT.

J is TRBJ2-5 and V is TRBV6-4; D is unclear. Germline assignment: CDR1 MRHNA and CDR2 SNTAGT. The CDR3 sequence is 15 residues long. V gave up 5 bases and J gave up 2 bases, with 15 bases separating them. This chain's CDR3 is CASSQGSHLQETQYF. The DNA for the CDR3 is TGTGCCAGCAGTCAAGGATCACATCTGCAAGAGACCCAGTACTTC.

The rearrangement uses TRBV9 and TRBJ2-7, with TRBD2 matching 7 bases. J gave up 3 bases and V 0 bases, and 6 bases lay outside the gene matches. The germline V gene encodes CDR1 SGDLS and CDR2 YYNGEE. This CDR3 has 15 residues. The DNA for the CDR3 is TGTGCCAGCAGCGTAGTTGGCGGGGGAGGCTACGAGCAGTACTTC. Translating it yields CASSVVGGGGYEQYF.

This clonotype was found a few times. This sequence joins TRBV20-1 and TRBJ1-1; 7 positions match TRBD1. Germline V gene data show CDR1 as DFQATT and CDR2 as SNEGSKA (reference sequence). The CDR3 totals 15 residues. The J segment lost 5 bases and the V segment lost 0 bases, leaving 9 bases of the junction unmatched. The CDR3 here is CSARDRGSGGTEAFF. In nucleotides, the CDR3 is TGCAGTGCTAGAGATAGGGGATCAGGGGGGACTGAAGCTTTCTTT.

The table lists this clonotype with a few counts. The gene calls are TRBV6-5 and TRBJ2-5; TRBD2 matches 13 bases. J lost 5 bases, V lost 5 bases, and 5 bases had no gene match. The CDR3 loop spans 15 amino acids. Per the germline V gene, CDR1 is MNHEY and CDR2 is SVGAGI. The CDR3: CASSVLAGGPETQYF. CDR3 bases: TGTGCCAGCAGTGTACTAGCGGGAGGGCCGGAGACCCAGTACTTC.

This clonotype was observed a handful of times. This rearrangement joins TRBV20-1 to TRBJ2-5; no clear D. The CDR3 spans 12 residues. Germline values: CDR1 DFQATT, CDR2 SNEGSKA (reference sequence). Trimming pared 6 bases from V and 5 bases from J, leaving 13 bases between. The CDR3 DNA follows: TGCAGTGCAGGAGAAACCTTTGAGACCCAGTACTTC. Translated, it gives CSAGETFETQYF.

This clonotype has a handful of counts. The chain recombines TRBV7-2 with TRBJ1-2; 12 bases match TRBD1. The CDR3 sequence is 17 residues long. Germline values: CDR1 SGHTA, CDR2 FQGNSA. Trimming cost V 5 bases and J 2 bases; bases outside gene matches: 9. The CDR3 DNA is TGTGCCAGCAGCCACCGGGGGACAGGGGGCCTAAACTATGGCTACACCTTC. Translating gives CASSHRGTGGLNYGYTF. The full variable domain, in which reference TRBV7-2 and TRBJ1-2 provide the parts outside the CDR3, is GAGVSQSPSNKVTEKGKDVELRCDPISGHTALYWYRQSLGQGLEFLIYFQGNSAPDKSGLPSDRFSAERTGGSVSTLTIQRTQQEDSAVYLCASSHRGTGGLNYGYTFGSGTRLTVV.

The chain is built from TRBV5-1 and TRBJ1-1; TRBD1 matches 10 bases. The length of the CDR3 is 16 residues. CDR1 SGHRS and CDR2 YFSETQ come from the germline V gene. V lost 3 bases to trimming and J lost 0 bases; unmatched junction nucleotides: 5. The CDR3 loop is CASSWDRGNMNTEAFF. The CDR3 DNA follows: TGCGCCAGCAGCTGGGACAGGGGAAACATGAACACTGAAGCTTTCTTT.

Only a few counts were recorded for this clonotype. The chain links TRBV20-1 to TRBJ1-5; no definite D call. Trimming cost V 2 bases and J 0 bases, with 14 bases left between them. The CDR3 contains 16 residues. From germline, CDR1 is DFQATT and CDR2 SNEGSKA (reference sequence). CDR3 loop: CSARYPRINSNQPQHF. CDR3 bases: TGCAGTGCTAGATACCCGCGGATTAATAGCAATCAGCCCCAGCATTTT.

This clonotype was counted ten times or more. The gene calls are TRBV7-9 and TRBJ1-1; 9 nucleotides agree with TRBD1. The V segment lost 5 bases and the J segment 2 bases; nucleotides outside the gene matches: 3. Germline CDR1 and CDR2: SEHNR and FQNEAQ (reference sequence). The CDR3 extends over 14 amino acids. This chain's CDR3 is CASSGDRDNTEAFF. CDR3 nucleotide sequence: TGTGCCAGCAGCGGGGACAGGGACAACACTGAAGCTTTCTTT.

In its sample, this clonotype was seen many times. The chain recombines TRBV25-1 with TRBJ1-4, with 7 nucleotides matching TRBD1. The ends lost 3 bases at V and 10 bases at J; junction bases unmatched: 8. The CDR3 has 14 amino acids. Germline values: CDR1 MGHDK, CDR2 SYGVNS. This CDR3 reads CASSDDDREGKLFF. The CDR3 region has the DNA TGTGCCAGCAGTGACGACGACAGGGAGGGAAAACTGTTTTTT.

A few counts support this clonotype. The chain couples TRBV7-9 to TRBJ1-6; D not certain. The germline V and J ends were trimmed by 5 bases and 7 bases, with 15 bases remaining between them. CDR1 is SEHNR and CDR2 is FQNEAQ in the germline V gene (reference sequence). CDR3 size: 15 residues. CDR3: CASSQPTVGNSPLHF. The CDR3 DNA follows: TGTGCCAGCAGCCAGCCGACCGTGGGAAATTCACCCCTCCACTTT.

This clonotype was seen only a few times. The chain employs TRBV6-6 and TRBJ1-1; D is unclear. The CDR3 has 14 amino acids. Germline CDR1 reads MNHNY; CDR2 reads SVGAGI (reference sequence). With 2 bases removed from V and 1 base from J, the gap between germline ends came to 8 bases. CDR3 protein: CASSYAVRNTEAFF. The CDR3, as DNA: TGTGCCAGCAGTTACGCAGTGAGGAACACTGAAGCTTTCTTT.

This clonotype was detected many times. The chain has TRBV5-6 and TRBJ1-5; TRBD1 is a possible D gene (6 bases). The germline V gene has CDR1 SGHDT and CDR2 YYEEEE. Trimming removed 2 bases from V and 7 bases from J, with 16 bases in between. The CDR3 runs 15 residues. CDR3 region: CASSLGQGYNQPQHF. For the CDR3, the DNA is TGTGCCAGCAGCTTAGGCCAGGGGTATAACCAGCCCCAGCATTTT.

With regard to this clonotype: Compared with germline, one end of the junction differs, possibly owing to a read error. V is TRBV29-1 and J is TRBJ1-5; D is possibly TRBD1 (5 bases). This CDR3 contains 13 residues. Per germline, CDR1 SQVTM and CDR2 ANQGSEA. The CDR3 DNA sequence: TGCAGCGTATCAGACAGCTTGGGGCAGCCCCGGCATTTT. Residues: CSVSDSLGQPRHF.

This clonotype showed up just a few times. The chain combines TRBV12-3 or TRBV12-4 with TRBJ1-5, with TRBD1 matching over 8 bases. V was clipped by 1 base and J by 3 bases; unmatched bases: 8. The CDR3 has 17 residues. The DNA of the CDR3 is TGTGCCAGCAGTTTAGGTGGTGGCAGGGGGCCCAATCAGCCCCAGCATTTT. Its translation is CASSLGGGRGPNQPQHF.

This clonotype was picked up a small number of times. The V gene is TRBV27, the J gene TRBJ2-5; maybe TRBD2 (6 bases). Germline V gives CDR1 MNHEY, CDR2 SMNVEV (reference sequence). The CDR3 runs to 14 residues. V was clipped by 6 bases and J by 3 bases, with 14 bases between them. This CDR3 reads CASSPLGGKETQYF. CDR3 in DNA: TGTGCCAGCAGCCCCCTCGGCGGGAAAGAGACCCAGTACTTC.

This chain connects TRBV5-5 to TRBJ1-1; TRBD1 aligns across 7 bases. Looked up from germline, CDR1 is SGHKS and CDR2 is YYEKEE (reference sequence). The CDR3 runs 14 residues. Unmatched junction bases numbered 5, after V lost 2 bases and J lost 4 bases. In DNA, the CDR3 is TGTGCCAGCAGCTTTACAGGGGTAGTCACTGAAGCTTTCTTT. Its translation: CASSFTGVVTEAFF.

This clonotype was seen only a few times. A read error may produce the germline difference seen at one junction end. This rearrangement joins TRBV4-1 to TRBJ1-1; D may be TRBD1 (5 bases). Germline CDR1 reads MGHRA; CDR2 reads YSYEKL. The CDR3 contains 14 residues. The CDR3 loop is CASSQETGGSEAFF. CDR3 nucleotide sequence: TGTGCCAGCAGCCAAGAGACGGGGGGTTCAGAAGCTTTCTTT.